The present entry profiles one T cell receptor beta chain with its context. This receptor's antigen is unknown. Base qualities are not at hand, and no much larger clone is one base apart. The sample's time point label is to be understood as: newly diagnosed GD, antithyroid drugs for less than 3 months. For both TCR sequencing and RNA sequencing, RNA was extracted from PBMCs using TRIzol. The diagnosis of Graves' disease followed American Thyroid Association guidelines. Patients were recruited from an endocrinology department in Xi'an, China. Each patient gave 9 to 10 milliliters of peripheral blood, collected in an EDTA anticoagulant tube. PBMCs were isolated by Ficoll Paque Plus density gradient separation without further T cell sorting. An Agilent 2100 Bioanalyzer and agarose gel were used to check RNA quality, while a NanoDrop 2000 measured RNA concentration. Libraries were made using multiplex PCR. The listed sequencing device is Illumina HiSeq 4000. iRepertoire HTBI primers and Arm-PCR amplification of CDR3 regions were used to construct TCR beta libraries. PCR products were gel purified before sequencing. On the study's bioinformatics: Across samples, 62 TRBV and around 15 TRBJ segments were identified and used for gene usage analysis of CDR3 amino acid clonotypes. Filtered high-quality paired reads were merged into contigs using COPE and FqMerger. BLAST was used to align contigs to the IMGT TRBV, TRBD and TRBJ reference genes, and CDR3 was defined following IMGT. Clonotypes above 0.1% frequency were classified as highly expanded clones. Shannon entropy was used to measure repertoire diversity, and the Gini coefficient was used to measure V-J evenness. Public clonotypes were defined as clonotypes shared by more than one individual. TCRdb reworked the public reads: Q25 trimming with fastp, MiXCR clone assembly, productive beta chains retained. Each record represents a unique CDR3 protein, reported with the most common genes and DNA among its rows. TCRdb, rather than the study authors, made the V and J calls. Across this sample there are about 470,000 distinct CDR3 sequences, with more than 12% seen only once. The ten largest clones add up to approximately 15% of the sample.

This sample was included in a study of regulatory T cells in long-lasting Graves disease (TCRdb year 2021). Background on the whole study: Newly diagnosed Graves' disease patients had taken antithyroid drugs for less than 3 months. Persistent Graves' disease patients were compared with newly diagnosed Graves' disease patients by peripheral blood TCR sequencing and RNA sequencing. The study was conducted in China and was registered as a clinical trial. TCR sequencing covered roughly 13 persistent and around 20 newly diagnosed Graves' disease patients, 33 samples in total. What the authors observed across the whole study: Persistent Graves' disease patients showed lower TCR Shannon entropy and fewer highly expanded clones than newly diagnosed patients, suggesting clonal expansion. Persistent patients shared more public clonotypes among themselves (around 2,500) than newly diagnosed patients did (about 970). The authors noted that the small sample size was a limitation that may lower accuracy. Sequencing and analysis were restricted to the TCR beta chain. Preferential use of TRBV28, TRBJ1-2 and TRBJ2-5 was observed in persistent disease, whereas TRBV20-1 and TRBJ2-1 were favored in newly diagnosed disease. Because the primary lesion, thyroid tissue, could not be accessed, the study looked at peripheral blood alone.

The germline V gene supplies CDR1 SNHLY and CDR2 FYNNEI. Trimming takes 6 bases off V and 4 bases off J; junction bases not matched to a gene: 6. From the cysteine through the phenylalanine, the CDR3 covers 14 amino acids. Solely the CDR3 DNA is kept, with 42 bases framed from the first base. The data also belong to a second study, concerning T cells in Graves' hyperthyroidism and ophthalmopathy. The second study's paper adds: Stable Graves' hyperthyroidism was defined as the absence of progression to ophthalmopathy over 18 months of follow-up. Hyperthyroidism patients were aged 18 to 65 years and newly diagnosed, with disease duration of less than 2 months. Any patient with an uncontrolled infection, another autoimmune disease, pregnancy or lactation was excluded. Diagnoses were established on the basis of clinical symptoms, serum thyroxine and TRAb, thyroid ultrasound, and orbital computed tomography. For the first round of RT-PCR on the TCR CDR3, the HTBI primer set was used together with the Qiagen OneStep RT-PCR kit. Most expanded thyroid clonotypes (frequency above 0.001) were also found in blood, which suggests that blood repertoires may mirror thyroid immune responses. Ophthalmopathy was separated from stable hyperthyroidism by a 13 V-J signature model, with just over 85% sensitivity and approximately 81% specificity obtained in cross-validation and 80%/75% obtained in testing. In validation, the model predicted progression to ophthalmopathy with over 60% sensitivity and 72% to 75% specificity, a median of 6.5 months before onset. A discovery cohort of approximately 97 patients, approximately 44 with Graves' ophthalmopathy and about 58 with stable Graves' hyperthyroidism, was used to find distinguishing TCR V-J signatures. Whether ophthalmopathy could be predicted prospectively was tested in an independent validation cohort made up of 18 hyperthyroidism patients plus 17 patients who later progressed to ophthalmopathy. For training and testing, the 110 or so patients in the discovery cohort were randomly divided in a 7:3 ratio. Thyroid tissue and blood T-cell repertoires from over 5 Graves' hyperthyroidism patients were also compared in the study. After sampling, hyperthyroidism patients received methimazole starting at 30 mg daily, and ophthalmopathy patients received high-dose intravenous methylprednisolone. Libraries were constructed in a second round of multiplex PCR, after which size selection and purification were performed. Paired-end sequencing of the libraries was performed with 100 bp reads on an Illumina HiSeq2000. SOAPnuke was used to process the raw data, throwing out any read that contained adapters or uncalled bases, had a mean Phred below 15, or lacked an exact constant-primer or identifier match. COPE v1.2.5 was used to merge the high-quality paired reads, and each unique nucleotide sequence was defined as a clonotype. MiTCR v1.1 was used to align the clonotypes against IMGT TRBV, TRBD and TRBJ reference segments. Analysis was restricted to V-J combinations with a frequency above 0.0001, which covered about 99% of repertoires. The TCS score was defined as the ratio of F50 (clonal expansion) to E x V (chaos), calculated using BLOSUM62-based TCRdist between CDR3 peptides within each V-J. Welch's t-statistics and random forest reduced 500 to 650 V-J features to roughly 13, which were used in a naive Bayes classifier (R e1071). Sample size was not statistically predetermined, and blinding of investigators to group allocation was not performed. The paper reports TCR Vbeta CDR3 sequencing of about 140 peripheral blood samples: some 41 ophthalmopathy, roughly 74 hyperthyroidism and approximately 17 progressor patients.

Rearrangement joined TRBV2 to TRBJ1-1, and TRBD1 matches 9 of the central bases. This receptor was obtained from a young woman with Graves disease. Donor details come from another sample of the same person, matched by shared clones. The starting material was peripheral blood mononuclear cells (PBMCs), obtained at new diagnosis, from a patient treated with antithyroid drugs. The encoded CDR3 is CASRVTGGGTEAFF. The DNA reads TGTGCCAGCAGGGTGACAGGGGGAGGCACTGAAGCTTTCTTT.